A single T cell receptor beta chain is shown here with its context. Data came from immunoSEQ multiplex PCR; TCRdb stores just in-frame clones and leaves some out. The sample holds under 2,500,000 clones, around 95% seen once. Trimming took 2 bases from V and 8 from J, leaving 13 bases between them. Germline-derived CDR1 and CDR2 are SGHTA and FQGNSA. The CDR3 contains 14 residues. The data are from a study of shared clonotypes between healthy human individuals. The chain uses TRBV7-2 and TRBJ2-1; D call uncertain. The sequencing sample was made of naive CD4+ T cells sorted from blood. Regarding subset: CD45RA+ positively selected. This receptor was obtained from a man younger than 35 in good health. CDR3 region: CASSLRPPTDEQFF. The CDR3 DNA sequence: TGTGCCAGCAGCTTAAGGCCACCTACAGATGAGCAGTTCTTC.